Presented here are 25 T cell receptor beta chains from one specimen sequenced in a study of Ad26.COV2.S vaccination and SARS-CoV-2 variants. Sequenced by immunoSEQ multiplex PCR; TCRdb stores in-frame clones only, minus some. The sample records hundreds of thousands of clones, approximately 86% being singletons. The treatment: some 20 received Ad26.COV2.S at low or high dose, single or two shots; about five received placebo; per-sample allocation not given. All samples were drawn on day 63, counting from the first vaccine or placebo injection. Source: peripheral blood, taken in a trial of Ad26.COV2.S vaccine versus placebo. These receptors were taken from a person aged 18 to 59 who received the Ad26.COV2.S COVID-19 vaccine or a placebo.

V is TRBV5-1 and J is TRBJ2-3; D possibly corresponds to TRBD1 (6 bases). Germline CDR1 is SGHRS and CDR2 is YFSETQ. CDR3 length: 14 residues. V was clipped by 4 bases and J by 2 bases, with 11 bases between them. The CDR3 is CASSTRTVTDTQYF. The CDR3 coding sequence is TGCGCCAGCAGCACTAGGACAGTCACAGATACGCAGTATTTT.

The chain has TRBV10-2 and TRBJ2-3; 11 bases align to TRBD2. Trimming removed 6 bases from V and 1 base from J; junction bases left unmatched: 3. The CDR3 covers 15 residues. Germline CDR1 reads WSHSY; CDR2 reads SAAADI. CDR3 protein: CASSPGLAGTDTQYF. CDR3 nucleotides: TGCGCCAGCAGCCCGGGACTAGCGGGCACAGATACGCAGTATTTT.

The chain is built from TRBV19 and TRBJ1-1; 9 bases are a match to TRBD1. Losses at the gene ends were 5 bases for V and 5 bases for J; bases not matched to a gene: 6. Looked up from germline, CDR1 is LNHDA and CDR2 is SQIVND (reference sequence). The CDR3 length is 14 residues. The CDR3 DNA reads TGTGCCAGTAGTCCACCCGGGACAGGGACTGAAGCTTTCTTT. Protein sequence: CASSPPGTGTEAFF. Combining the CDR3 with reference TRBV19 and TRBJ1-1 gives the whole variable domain DGGITQSPKYLFRKEGQNVTLSCEQNLNHDAMYWYRQDPGQGLRLIYYSQIVNDFQKGDIAEGYSVSREKKESFPLTVTSAQKNPTAFYLCASSPPGTGTEAFFGQGTRLTVV.

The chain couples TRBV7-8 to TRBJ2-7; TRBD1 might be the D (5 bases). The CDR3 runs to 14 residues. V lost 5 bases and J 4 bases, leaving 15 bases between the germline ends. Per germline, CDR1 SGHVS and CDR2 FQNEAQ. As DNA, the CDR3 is TGTGCCAGCAGCCCCAGGGTCCTAGGGTACGAGCAGTACTTC. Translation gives CASSPRVLGYEQYF. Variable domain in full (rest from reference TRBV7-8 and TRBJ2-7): GAGVSQSPRYKVAKRGQDVALRCDPISGHVSLFWYQQALGQGPEFLTYFQNEAQLDKSGLPSDRFFAERPEGSVSTLKIQRTQQEDSAVYLCASSPRVLGYEQYFGPGTRLTVT.

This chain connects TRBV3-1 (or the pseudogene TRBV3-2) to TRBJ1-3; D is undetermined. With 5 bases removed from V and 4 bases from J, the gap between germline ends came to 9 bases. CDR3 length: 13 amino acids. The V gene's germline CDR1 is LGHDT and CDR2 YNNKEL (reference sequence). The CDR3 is CASSSDLGNTIYF. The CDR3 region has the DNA TGTGCCAGCAGCTCGGACCTGGGAAACACCATATATTTT.

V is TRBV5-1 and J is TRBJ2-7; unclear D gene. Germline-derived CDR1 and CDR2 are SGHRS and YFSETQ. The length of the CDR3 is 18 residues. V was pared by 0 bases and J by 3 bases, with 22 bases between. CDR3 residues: CASSLGASSGPQNYEQYF. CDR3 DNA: TGCGCCAGCAGCTTGGGGGCATCATCCGGGCCCCAAAACTACGAGCAGTACTTC.

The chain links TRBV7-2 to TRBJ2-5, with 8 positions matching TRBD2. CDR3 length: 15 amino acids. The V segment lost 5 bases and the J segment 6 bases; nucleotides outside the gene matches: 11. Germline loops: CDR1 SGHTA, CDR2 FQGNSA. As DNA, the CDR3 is TGTGCCAGCAGCCCGGGACTAGACGGGAAGAAGACCCAGTACTTC. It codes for CASSPGLDGKKTQYF. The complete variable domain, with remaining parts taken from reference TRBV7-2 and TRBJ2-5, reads GAGVSQSPSNKVTEKGKDVELRCDPISGHTALYWYRQSLGQGLEFLIYFQGNSAPDKSGLPSDRFSAERTGGSVSTLTIQRTQQEDSAVYLCASSPGLDGKKTQYFGPGTRLLVL.

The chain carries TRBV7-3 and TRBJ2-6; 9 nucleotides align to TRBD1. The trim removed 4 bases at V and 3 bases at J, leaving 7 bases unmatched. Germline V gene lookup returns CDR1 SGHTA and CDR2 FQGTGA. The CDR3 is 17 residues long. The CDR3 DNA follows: TGTGCCAGCAGCTCCCAACAGGGGGCGTTTGGGGCCAACGTCCTGACTTTC. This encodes CASSSQQGAFGANVLTF.

CDR3 nucleotides: TGTGCCAGCAGCTTGGTGGGTGAGGGCACTGAAGCTTTCTTT. Translating it yields CASSLVGEGTEAFF. The chain joins TRBV5-4 to TRBJ1-1; D remains ambiguous. CDR3 length equals 14 residues. The germline CDR1 and CDR2 sequences are SGHNT and YYREEE (reference sequence). Trimming took 0 bases from V and 4 from J, leaving 10 bases between them.

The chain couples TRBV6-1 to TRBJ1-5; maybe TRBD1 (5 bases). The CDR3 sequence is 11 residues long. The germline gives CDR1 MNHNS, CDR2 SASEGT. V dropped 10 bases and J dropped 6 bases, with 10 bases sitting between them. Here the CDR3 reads CATGGTQPQHF. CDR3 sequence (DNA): TGTGCCACTGGGGGGACTCAGCCCCAGCATTTT.

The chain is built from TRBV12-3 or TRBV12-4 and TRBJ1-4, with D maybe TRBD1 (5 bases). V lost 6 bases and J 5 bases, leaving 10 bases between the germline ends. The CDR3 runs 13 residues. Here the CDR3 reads CASRPGANEKLFF. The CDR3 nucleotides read TGTGCCAGCAGGCCCGGGGCGAATGAAAAACTGTTTTTT.

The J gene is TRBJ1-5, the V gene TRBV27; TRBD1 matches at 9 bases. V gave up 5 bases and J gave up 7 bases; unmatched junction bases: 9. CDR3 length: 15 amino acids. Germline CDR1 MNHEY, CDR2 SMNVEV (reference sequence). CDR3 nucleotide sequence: TGTGCCAGCAGTACGTACAGGGGGCGGCGGCAGCCCCAGCATTTT. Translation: CASSTYRGRRQPQHF.

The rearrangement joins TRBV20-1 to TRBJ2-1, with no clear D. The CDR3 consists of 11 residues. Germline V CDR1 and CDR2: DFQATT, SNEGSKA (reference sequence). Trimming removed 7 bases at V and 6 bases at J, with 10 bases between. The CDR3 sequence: CSGPRRNEQFF. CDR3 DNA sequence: TGCAGTGGGCCACGCCGCAATGAGCAGTTCTTC.

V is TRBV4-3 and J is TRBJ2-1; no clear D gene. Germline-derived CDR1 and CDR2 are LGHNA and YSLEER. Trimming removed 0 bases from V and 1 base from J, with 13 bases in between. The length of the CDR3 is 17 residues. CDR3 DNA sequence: TGCGCCAGCAGCCAAGATTGGAGCTTCCGGTCCTACAATGAGCAGTTCTTC. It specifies CASSQDWSFRSYNEQFF.

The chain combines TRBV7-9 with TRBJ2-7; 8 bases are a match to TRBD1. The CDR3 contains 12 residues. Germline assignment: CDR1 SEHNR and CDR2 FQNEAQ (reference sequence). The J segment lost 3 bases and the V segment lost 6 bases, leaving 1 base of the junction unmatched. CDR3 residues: CASRQGDYEQYF. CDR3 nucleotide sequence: TGTGCCAGCAGACAGGGGGACTACGAGCAGTACTTC.

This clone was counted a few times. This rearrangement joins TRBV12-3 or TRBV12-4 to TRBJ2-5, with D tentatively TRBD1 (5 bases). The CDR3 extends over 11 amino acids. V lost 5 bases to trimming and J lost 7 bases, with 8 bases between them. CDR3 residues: CASSLQGTQYF. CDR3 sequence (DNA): TGTGCCAGCAGTCTTCAGGGGACCCAGTACTTC.

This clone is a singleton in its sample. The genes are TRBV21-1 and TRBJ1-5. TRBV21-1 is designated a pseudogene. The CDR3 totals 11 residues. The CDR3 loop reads CASSKGEPQHF. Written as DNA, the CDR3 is TGTGCCAGCAGCAAAGGGGAGCCCCAGCATTTT.

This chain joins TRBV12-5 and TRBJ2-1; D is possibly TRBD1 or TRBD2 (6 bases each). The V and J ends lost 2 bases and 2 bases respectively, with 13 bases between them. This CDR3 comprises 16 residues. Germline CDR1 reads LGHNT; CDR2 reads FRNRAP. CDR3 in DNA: TGTGCTAGTGGTTTGCTCGAGGGGGGACCCTACAATGAGCAGTTCTTC. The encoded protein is CASGLLEGGPYNEQFF.

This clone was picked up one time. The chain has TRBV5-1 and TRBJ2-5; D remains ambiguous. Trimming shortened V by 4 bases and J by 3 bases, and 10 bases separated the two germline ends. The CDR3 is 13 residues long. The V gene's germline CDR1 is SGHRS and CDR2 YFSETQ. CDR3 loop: CASSPGREETQYF. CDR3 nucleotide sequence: TGCGCCAGCAGCCCGGGTAGGGAAGAGACCCAGTACTTC.

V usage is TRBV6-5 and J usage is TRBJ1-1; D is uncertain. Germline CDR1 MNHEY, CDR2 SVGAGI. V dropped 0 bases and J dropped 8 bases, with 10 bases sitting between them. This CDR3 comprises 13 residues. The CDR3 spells CASSYSYADEAFF. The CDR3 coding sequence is TGTGCCAGCAGTTACTCTTATGCGGACGAAGCTTTCTTT.

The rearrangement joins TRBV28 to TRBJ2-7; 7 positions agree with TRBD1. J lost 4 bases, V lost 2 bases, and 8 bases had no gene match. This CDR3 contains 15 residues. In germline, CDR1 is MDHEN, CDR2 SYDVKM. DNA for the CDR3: TGTGCCAGCAGTTTAGATCAGGGGACAGAATACGAGCAGTACTTC. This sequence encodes CASSLDQGTEYEQYF.

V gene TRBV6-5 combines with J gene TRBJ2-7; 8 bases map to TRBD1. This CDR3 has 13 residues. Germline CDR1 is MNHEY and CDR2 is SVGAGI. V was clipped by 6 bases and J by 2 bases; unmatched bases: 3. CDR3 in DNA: TGTGCCAGCAGCAAACAGGGGGCCTACGAGCAGTACTTC. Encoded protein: CASSKQGAYEQYF.

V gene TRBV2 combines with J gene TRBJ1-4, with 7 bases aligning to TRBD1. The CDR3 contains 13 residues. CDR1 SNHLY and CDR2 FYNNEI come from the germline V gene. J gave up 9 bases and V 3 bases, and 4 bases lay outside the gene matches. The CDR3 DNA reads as TGTGCCAGCAGTGAGGGACAGTCCAAAAAACTGTTTTTT. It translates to CASSEGQSKKLFF.

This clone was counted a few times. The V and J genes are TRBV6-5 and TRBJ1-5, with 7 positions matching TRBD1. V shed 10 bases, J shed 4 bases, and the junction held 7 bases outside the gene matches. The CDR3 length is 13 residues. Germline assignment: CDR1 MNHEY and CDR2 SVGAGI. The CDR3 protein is CATQTGMNQPQHF. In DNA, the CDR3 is TGTGCCACCCAGACAGGGATGAATCAGCCCCAGCATTTT.

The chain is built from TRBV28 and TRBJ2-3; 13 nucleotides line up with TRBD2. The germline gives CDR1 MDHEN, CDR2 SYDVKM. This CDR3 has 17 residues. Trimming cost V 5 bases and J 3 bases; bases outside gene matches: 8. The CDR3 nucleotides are TGTGCCAGCAGTCCCTCGGGACTAGCGGGATATACAGATACGCAGTATTTT. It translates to CASSPSGLAGYTDTQYF.